This TCR beta chain was captured by sequencing in a study of shared clonotypes between healthy human individuals. About the study: The study enrolled a couple of women and three men aged 18 to 49.

Study findings and constraints: The authors sampled blood alone, and tissue repertoires likely differ.

The CDR3 contains 18 residues. Comments on this clone: Its antigen remains unknown.

An assay was performed, and its level was deep. For every subset, genomic DNA was evenly distributed across several immunoSEQ plates. Sequenced by immunoSEQ multiplex PCR; TCRdb stores in-frame clones only, minus some. Among over 700,000 clones, around 70% were seen once, and the ten largest hold less than 2%. The TCR sequence derives from a woman aged 25 to 39 in good health. Sequencing was carried out using memory CD4+ T cells sorted from blood. Subset described: CD45RA-negative fraction. V is TRBV21-1 and J is TRBJ2-1; the DNA was not compared with TRBD2, the D call given in the table. TRBV21-1 is given as a pseudogene. The CDR3 spells CASSKGGTSGRRGDEQFF. CDR3 coding DNA: TGTGCCAGCAGCAAAGGGGGGACTAGCGGGAGACGGGGCGATGAGCAGTTCTTC.